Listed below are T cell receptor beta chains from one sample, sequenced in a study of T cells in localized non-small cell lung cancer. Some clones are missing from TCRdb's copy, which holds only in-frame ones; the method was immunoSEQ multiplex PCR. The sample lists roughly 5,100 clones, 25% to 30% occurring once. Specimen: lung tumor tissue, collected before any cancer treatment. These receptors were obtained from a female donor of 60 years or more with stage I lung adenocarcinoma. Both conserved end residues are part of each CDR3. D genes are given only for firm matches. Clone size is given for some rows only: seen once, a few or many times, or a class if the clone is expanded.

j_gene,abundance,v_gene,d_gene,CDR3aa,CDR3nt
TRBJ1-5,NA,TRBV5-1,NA,CASSLGIGYSNQPQHF,TGCGCCAGCAGCTTGGGGATTGGGTATAGCAATCAGCCCCAGCATTTT
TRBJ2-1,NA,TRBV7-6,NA,CASSSEGGSYNEQFF,TGTGCCAGCAGCTCGGAGGGGGGGTCCTACAATGAGCAGTTCTTC
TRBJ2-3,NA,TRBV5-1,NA,CASSLGAGQGDTQYF,TGCGCCAGCAGCTTGGGTGCAGGCCAAGGGGATACGCAGTATTTT
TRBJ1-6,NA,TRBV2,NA,CASSEGQANSPLHF,TGTGCCAGCAGTGAAGGACAGGCAAATTCACCCCTCCACTTT
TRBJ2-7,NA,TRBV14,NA,CASSQEWGITRPYEQYF,TGTGCCAGCAGCCAAGAATGGGGGATCACCAGACCCTACGAGCAGTACTTC
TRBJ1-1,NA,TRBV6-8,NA,CASSYLRGGEAFF,TGTGCCAGCAGTTACTTAAGGGGCGGTGAAGCTTTCTTT
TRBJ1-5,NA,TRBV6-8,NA,CASSANSNQPQHF,TGTGCCAGCAGTGCGAATAGCAATCAGCCCCAGCATTTT
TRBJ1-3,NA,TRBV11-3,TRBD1,CASSQGRQGGNTIYF,TGTGCCAGCAGCCAAGGTCGACAGGGGGGGAACACCATATATTTT
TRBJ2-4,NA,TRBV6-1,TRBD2,CASSEWGLRSFYF,TGTGCCAGCAGTGAATGGGGACTACGTAGTTTTTACTTC
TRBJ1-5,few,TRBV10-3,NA,CAISETVDQPQHF,TGTGCCATCAGTGAGACAGTGGATCAGCCCCAGCATTTT
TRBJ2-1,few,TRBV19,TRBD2,CASSPRLAGVYNEQFF,TGTGCCAGTAGTCCCAGACTAGCGGGGGTATACAATGAGCAGTTCTTC
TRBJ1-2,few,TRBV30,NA,CAWSPSGDYGYTF,TGTGCCTGGAGTCCCTCAGGGGACTATGGCTACACCTTC
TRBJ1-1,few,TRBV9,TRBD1,CASSVVTGDTEAFF,TGTGCCAGCAGCGTAGTAACAGGGGACACTGAAGCTTTCTTT
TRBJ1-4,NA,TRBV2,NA,CASRPDGEKLFF,TGTGCCAGCAGACCCGACGGTGAAAAACTGTTTTTT
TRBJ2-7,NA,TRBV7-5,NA,CASSLVGGSLYEQYF,TGTGCCAGCAGCTTGGTGGGGGGGTCGCTCTACGAGCAGTACTTC
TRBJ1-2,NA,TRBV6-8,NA,CASSYGPPGLYGYTF,TGTGCCAGCAGTTACGGGCCCCCGGGCCTCTACGGCTACACCTTC
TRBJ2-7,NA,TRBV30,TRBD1,CAWSKTGEVAQYF,TGTGCCTGGAGTAAGACAGGGGAGGTCGCGCAGTACTTC
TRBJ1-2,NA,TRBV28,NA,CASSPSGAGWENYGYTF,TGTGCCAGCAGTCCCTCGGGGGCAGGGTGGGAAAACTATGGCTACACCTTC
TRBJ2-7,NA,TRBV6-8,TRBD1,CASRETGRSDEQYF,TGTGCCAGCAGGGAGACAGGGAGAAGCGACGAGCAGTACTTC
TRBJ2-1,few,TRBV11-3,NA,CASSLGQGSYNEQFF,TGTGCCAGCAGCTTAGGGCAGGGTTCCTACAATGAGCAGTTCTTC
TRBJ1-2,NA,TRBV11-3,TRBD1,CASSPREGASGYTF,TGTGCCAGCAGCCCCCGGGAGGGGGCGAGCGGCTACACCTTC
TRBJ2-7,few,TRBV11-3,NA,CASSFRALSSYEQYF,TGTGCCAGCAGCTTCAGGGCCCTGAGCTCCTACGAGCAGTACTTC
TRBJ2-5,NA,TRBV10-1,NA,CASSEQGRRETQYF,TGCGCCAGCAGTGAGCAGGGGCGCAGGGAGACCCAGTACTTC
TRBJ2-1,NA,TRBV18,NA,CASSPFGQGWDEQFF,TGTGCCAGCTCACCATTTGGGCAGGGATGGGATGAGCAGTTCTTC
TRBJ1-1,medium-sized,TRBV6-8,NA,CASSPGGASSEAFF,TGTGCCAGCAGCCCCGGGGGGGCTAGCTCTGAAGCTTTCTTT
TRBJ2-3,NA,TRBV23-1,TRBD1,CASSQETDRGRRDTQYF,TGCGCCAGCAGCCAAGAGACGGACAGGGGGCGCCGAGATACGCAGTATTTT
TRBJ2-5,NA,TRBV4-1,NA,CASSPFRGGETQYF,TGCGCCAGCAGCCCCTTTCGGGGCGGGGAGACCCAGTACTTC
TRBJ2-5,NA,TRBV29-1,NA,CSAPAAGQETQYF,TGCAGCGCTCCGGCGGCGGGACAAGAGACCCAGTACTTC
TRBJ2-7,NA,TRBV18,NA,CASSPGVDEQYF,TGTGCCAGCTCACCCGGAGTCGACGAGCAGTACTTC
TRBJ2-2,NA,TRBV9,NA,CASSVMGANTGELFF,TGTGCCAGCAGCGTTATGGGGGCTAACACCGGGGAGCTGTTTTTT
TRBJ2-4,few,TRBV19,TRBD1,CASSMTGGLNIQYF,TGTGCCAGTAGTATGACAGGGGGCTTAAACATTCAGTACTTC
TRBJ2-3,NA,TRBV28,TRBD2,CASTGLAGSDTQYF,TGTGCCAGCACCGGACTAGCGGGAAGTGATACGCAGTATTTT
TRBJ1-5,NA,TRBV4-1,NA,CASSLQENQPQHF,TGCGCCAGCAGCCTCCAGGAGAATCAGCCCCAGCATTTT
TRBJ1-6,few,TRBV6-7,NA,CASSENSPLHF,TGTGCCAGCAGTGAAAATTCACCCCTCCACTTT
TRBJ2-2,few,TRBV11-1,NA,CASSPQDDTGELFF,TGTGCTAGCAGCCCCCAAGACGACACCGGGGAGCTGTTTTTT
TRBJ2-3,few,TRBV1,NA,CASSQDIQRGTDTQYF,TGCGCCAGCAGCCAAGATATTCAGCGGGGGACAGATACGCAGTATTTT
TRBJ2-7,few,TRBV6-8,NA,CASSYSGRGPSYEQYF,TGTGCCAGCAGTTATTCGGGCAGGGGACCCTCCTACGAGCAGTACTTC
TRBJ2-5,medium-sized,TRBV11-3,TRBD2,CASNRAGTSGAETQYF,TGTGCCAGCAACCGAGCCGGGACTAGCGGGGCGGAGACCCAGTACTTC
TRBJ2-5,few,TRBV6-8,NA,CAISVRREETQYF,TGTGCCATCAGTGTTCGTAGGGAAGAGACCCAGTACTTC
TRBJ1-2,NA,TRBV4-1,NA,CASSQDLEGSLGYTF,TGCGCCAGCAGCCAAGATTTAGAAGGTTCCCTTGGCTACACCTTC
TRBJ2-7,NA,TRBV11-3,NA,CASSPLKGDGYYEQYF,TGTGCCAGCAGCCCACTAAAGGGAGACGGTTACTACGAGCAGTACTTC
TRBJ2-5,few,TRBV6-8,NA,CASSYWAGETQYF,TGTGCCAGCAGTTACTGGGCAGGAGAGACCCAGTACTTC
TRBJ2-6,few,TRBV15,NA,CATSGGEDSGANVLTF,TGTGCCACCAGCGGAGGGGAGGACTCTGGGGCCAACGTCCTGACTTTC
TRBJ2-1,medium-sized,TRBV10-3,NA,CAISESGGGTANEQFF,TGTGCCATCAGTGAGTCGGGGGGCGGGACTGCCAATGAGCAGTTCTTC
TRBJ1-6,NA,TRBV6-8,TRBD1,CASRWTGLDSPLHF,TGTGCCAGCAGATGGACAGGGTTGGATTCACCCCTCCACTTT
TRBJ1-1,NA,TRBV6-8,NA,CASSYGGYTEAFF,TGTGCCAGCAGTTACGGGGGTTATACTGAAGCTTTCTTT
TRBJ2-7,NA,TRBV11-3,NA,CASSTRQLSYEQYF,TGTGCCAGCAGCACCCGACAGCTCTCCTACGAGCAGTACTTC
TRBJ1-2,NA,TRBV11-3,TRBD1,CASSSQGGVDYGYTF,TGTGCCAGCAGCTCTCAGGGGGGAGTCGACTATGGCTACACCTTC
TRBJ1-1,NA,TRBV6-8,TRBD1,CASSTTGVYTEAFF,TGTGCCAGCAGTACGACAGGGGTCTACACTGAAGCTTTCTTT
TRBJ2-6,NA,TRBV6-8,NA,CASSYASSGANVLTF,TGTGCCAGCAGTTATGCCAGCTCTGGGGCCAACGTCCTGACTTTC
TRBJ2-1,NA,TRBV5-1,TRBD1,CASSLAPGGGYNEQFF,TGCGCCAGCAGCTTGGCACCAGGGGGCGGTTACAATGAGCAGTTCTTC
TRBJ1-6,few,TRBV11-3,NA,CASSPGPYNSPLHF,TGTGCCAGCAGCCCGGGACCCTATAATTCACCCCTCCACTTT
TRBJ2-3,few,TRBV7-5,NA,CASSLAGSETDTQYF,TGTGCCAGCAGCTTAGCAGGCAGTGAGACAGATACGCAGTATTTT
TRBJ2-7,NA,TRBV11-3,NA,CASRPLTARDEQYF,TGTGCCAGCAGGCCATTAACGGCGAGGGACGAGCAGTACTTC
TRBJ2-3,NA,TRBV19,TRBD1,CASKFTGGTDTQYF,TGTGCCAGTAAATTTACAGGGGGCACAGATACGCAGTATTTT
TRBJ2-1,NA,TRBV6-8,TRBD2,CAIRVAGGSSYNEQFF,TGTGCCATCAGGGTAGCGGGGGGGAGCTCCTACAATGAGCAGTTCTTC